This entry lists 16 T cell receptor beta chains sequenced from one sample in a study of shared clonotypes between healthy human individuals. Clones were read by immunoSEQ multiplex PCR, and TCRdb kept only the in-frame ones, dropping some. The table records roughly 450,000 clones, 79% of them present only once. Sequencing used PBMCs. The receptors here all came from a woman aged 40 to 50 in good health. Some clones in this sample may be carry-over from other donors' samples.

The chain combines TRBV7-3 with TRBJ1-1; no definite D call. The length of the CDR3 is 13 residues. Per germline, CDR1 SGHTA and CDR2 FQGTGA. The V end lost 4 bases, the J end lost 4 bases, and 10 bases lay between the germline ends. Here the CDR3 DNA reads TGTGCCAGCAGCTCGACCCTTCTCACTGAAGCTTTCTTT. Translated, it gives CASSSTLLTEAFF.

The V and J genes are TRBV10-3 and TRBJ2-7; unclear D gene. Germline CDR1 is ENHRY and CDR2 is SYGVKD. The CDR3 runs to 13 residues. The germline V and J ends were trimmed by 4 bases and 2 bases, with 9 bases remaining between them. CDR3 DNA sequence: TGTGCCATCAGTGCCGCAGCCACCTACGAGCAGTACTTC. It yields the protein CAISAAATYEQYF.

The J gene is TRBJ1-4, the V gene TRBV7-2; D might be TRBD1 (6 bases). The CDR3 extends over 15 amino acids. Trimming took 1 base from V and 7 from J, leaving 13 bases between them. Germline V gene lookup returns CDR1 SGHTA and CDR2 FQGNSA. The CDR3 is CASSLDRVGVEKLFF. The CDR3 nucleotides are TGTGCCAGCAGCTTAGACAGGGTGGGGGTTGAAAAACTGTTTTTT.

The chain joins TRBV7-9 to TRBJ2-7; D is perhaps TRBD2 (5 bases). The CDR3 is 15 residues long. Germline CDR1 is SEHNR and CDR2 is FQNEAQ (reference sequence). The V and J ends lost 4 bases and 1 base respectively, with 14 bases between them. This CDR3 reads CASSSTRTGSYEQYF. The CDR3 nucleotides read TGTGCCAGCAGCTCCACTCGGACGGGATCCTACGAGCAGTACTTC. The variable domain in full, with the rest retrieved from reference TRBV7-9 and TRBJ2-7, is DTGVSQNPRHKITKRGQNVTFRCDPISEHNRLYWYRQTLGQGPEFLTYFQNEAQLEKSRLLSDRFSAERPKGSFSTLEIQRTEQGDSAMYLCASSSTRTGSYEQYFGPGTRLTVT.

The chain carries TRBV6-6 and TRBJ2-7; tentatively, D is TRBD1 or TRBD2 (5 bases each). Germline CDR1 and CDR2: MNHNY and SVGAGI (reference sequence). CDR3 length: 15 residues. Deletions cut 0 bases from V and 5 bases from J, with 14 bases between. This CDR3 reads CASSYSIGQGDEQYF. The CDR3 DNA is TGTGCCAGCAGTTACTCGATAGGGCAGGGAGACGAGCAGTACTTC.

The sample holds one count of this clone. The chain is built from TRBV28 and TRBJ2-2; 9 bases match TRBD1. The CDR3 extends over 18 amino acids. V lost 4 bases to trimming and J lost 6 bases; unmatched junction nucleotides: 15. Germline V CDR1 and CDR2: MDHEN, SYDVKM. The CDR3 DNA is TGTGCCAGCAGTTCCCCCTGGAGGGACAGGGTTGATGCCGGGGAGCTGTTTTTT. Its translation: CASSSPWRDRVDAGELFF.

This rearrangement joins TRBV14 to TRBJ1-1; D gene uncertain. Trimming removed 0 bases at V and 4 bases at J, with 9 bases between. Germline CDR1 SGHDN, CDR2 FVKESK. The CDR3 length is 14 residues. Written as DNA, the CDR3 is TGTGCCAGCAGCCAAGATATCCGGGCCACTGAAGCTTTCTTT. This sequence encodes CASSQDIRATEAFF.

The rearrangement links TRBV28 to TRBJ2-4; 16 positions match TRBD2. Germline CDR1 MDHEN, CDR2 SYDVKM. The CDR3 covers 19 residues. V was pared by 6 bases and J by 3 bases, with 11 bases of the junction left unmatched. This chain's CDR3 is CASSPGTSGRAAGKNIQYF. CDR3 sequence (DNA): TGTGCCAGCAGCCCCGGGACTAGCGGGAGGGCGGCTGGCAAAAACATTCAGTACTTC.

The chain is built from TRBV27 and TRBJ2-7; a possible D gene is TRBD2 (6 bases). Trimming cost V 11 bases and J 5 bases, with 13 bases left between them. CDR3 size: 11 residues. In germline, CDR1 is MNHEY, CDR2 SMNVEV (reference sequence). In nucleotides, the CDR3 is TGTGCCTGCGTAGGGAGGAACGAGCAGTACTTC. As protein: CACVGRNEQYF.

This clone was observed many times. Its ends do not fully match the called genes, so a read error is possible. The J gene is TRBJ2-3, the V gene TRBV6-6, with TRBD2 matching 9 bases. CDR1 is MNHNY, CDR2 SVGAGI, per germline (reference sequence). The CDR3 is 15 amino acids. This CDR3 reads CASSYFGTSPETQYF. The DNA of the CDR3 is TGTGCCAGCAGTTACTTTGGGACTAGCCCAGAGACGCAGTATTTT.

The V call is TRBV9, the J call TRBJ2-1; TRBD2 matches at 8 bases. The CDR3 is 17 residues long. J gave up 9 bases and V 0 bases, and 14 bases lay outside the gene matches. In germline, CDR1 is SGDLS, CDR2 YYNGEE. CDR3 amino acids: CASSVATLAGGLGEQFF. The CDR3 DNA is TGTGCCAGCAGCGTAGCTACTCTAGCGGGTGGGTTGGGTGAGCAGTTCTTC.

This sequence joins TRBV7-2 and TRBJ2-2; D might be TRBD1 (6 bases). CDR1 is SGHTA and CDR2 is FQGNSA in the germline V gene. V gave up 1 base and J gave up 6 bases, with 15 bases separating them. The CDR3 consists of 16 residues. The CDR3 reads CASSLVGTLRAGELFF. The DNA of the CDR3 is TGTGCCAGCAGCTTAGTTGGGACACTTAGGGCCGGGGAGCTGTTTTTT.

This chain connects TRBV9 to TRBJ2-3; the D gene is possibly TRBD1 (5 bases). Germline values: CDR1 SGDLS, CDR2 YYNGEE. The CDR3 has 13 amino acids. Trimming cost V 2 bases and J 2 bases, with 6 bases left between them. CDR3 DNA: TGTGCCAGCAGCGTGGACACCACAGATACGCAGTATTTT. Encoded protein: CASSVDTTDTQYF.

V and J are TRBV7-6 and TRBJ2-2, with 13 bases lining up with TRBD2. Germline CDR1 and CDR2: SGHVS and FNYEAQ. There are 20 residues in the CDR3. The junction had 12 bases not matched to a gene; V was cut back by 4 bases and J by 1 base. The CDR3 protein is CASSSAALGLAGLNTGELFF. As DNA, the CDR3 is TGTGCCAGCAGCTCAGCAGCCTTGGGACTAGCGGGATTGAACACCGGGGAGCTGTTTTTT.

The genes are TRBV28 and TRBJ1-5, with a possible D match to TRBD1 (5 bases). V shed 7 bases and J shed 6 bases, with 16 bases lying between them. This CDR3 spans 14 amino acids. CDR1 and CDR2 from the germline V gene are MDHEN and SYDVKM. The CDR3 loop reads CASTLGGEPQPQHF. Here the CDR3 DNA reads TGTGCCAGCACCCTGGGGGGGGAACCTCAGCCCCAGCATTTT.

J is TRBJ1-2 and V is TRBV7-2; D uncertain. V was clipped by 5 bases and J by 5 bases, with 12 bases between them. This CDR3 is 13 amino acids long. Germline assignment: CDR1 SGHTA and CDR2 FQGNSA. The CDR3 DNA sequence: TGTGCCAGCAGCCCCGATACTGGGTATGGCTACACCTTC. This sequence encodes CASSPDTGYGYTF.